The present TCR beta chain was sequenced within a study of blood T cell repertoires in COVID-19. How the authors handled the data: Reference gene primer amplification gave estimated nucleated cell counts. The table came from immunoSEQ multiplex PCR; TCRdb's copy has only in-frame clones and leaves some out. D and trimming were read from the DNA, whereas the V and J calls and clone size are those reported in that table. The table includes 150,000 to 200,000 clones, about 80% detected once. Germline CDR1 is SGDLS and CDR2 is YYNGEE. The CDR3 consists of 13 residues. Trimming stripped 7 bases from V and 4 bases from J, with 12 bases between.

The source material was peripheral blood. This clonotype was obtained from a man aged 65 to 79 who had recovered from COVID-19. The rearrangement joins TRBV9 to TRBJ2-1; D is possibly TRBD2 (5 bases). CDR3: CASGPGLYNEQFF. CDR3 coding DNA: TGTGCCAGCGGGCCTGGACTGTACAATGAGCAGTTCTTC. The complete variable domain, with remaining parts taken from reference TRBV9 and TRBJ2-1, reads DSGVTQTPKHLITATGQRVTLRCSPRSGDLSVYWYQQSLDQGLQFLIQYYNGEERAKGNILERFSAQQFPDLHSELNLSSLELGDSALYFCASGPGLYNEQFFGPGTRLTVL.